This T cell receptor beta chain emerged from a study of PD-1 blockade in classical Hodgkin lymphoma. Of note for this clone: The antigen is unknown.

Study-wide results and limits: Causes of the repertoire differences remain undefined, possibly disease activity or prior therapy. Before treatment, TCR diversity in newly diagnosed patients was reportedly lower than in healthy donors.

The patients all showed relapse after autologous stem cell transplantation, while their brentuximab vedotin exposure varied. CD4+ T cells were purified from thawed PBMCs by magnetic negative selection. The assay was immunoSEQ multiplex PCR, and TCRdb's table has in-frame clones only and misses some. The data contain about 9,700 clones, around three quarters of them singletons. Germline values: CDR1 LNHDA, CDR2 SQIVND (reference sequence). Trimming pared 7 bases from V and 4 bases from J, leaving 13 bases between. The CDR3 has 13 amino acids. This rearrangement joins TRBV19 to TRBJ1-1; the D is unclear. The clonotype was recovered from a human donor with classical Hodgkin lymphoma. Sequencing used CD4+ T cells from blood, obtained at baseline. The CDR3 loop reads CASNYPGTTEAFF. CDR3 DNA: TGTGCCAGTAATTACCCGGGCACCACTGAAGCTTTCTTT.